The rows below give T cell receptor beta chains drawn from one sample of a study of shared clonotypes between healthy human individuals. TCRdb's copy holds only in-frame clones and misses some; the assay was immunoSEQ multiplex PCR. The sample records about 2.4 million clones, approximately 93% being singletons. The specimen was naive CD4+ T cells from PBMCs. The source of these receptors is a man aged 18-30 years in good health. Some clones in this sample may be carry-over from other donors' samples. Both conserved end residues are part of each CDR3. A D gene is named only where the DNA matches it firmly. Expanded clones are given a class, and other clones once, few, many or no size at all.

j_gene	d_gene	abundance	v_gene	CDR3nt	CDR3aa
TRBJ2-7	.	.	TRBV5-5	TGTGCCAGCCGCGCTGGGGGCCGGGACGAGCAGTACTTC	CASRAGGRDEQYF
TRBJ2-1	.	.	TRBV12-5	TGTGCTAGTGGTTTGGTAGCAAGGGGGCGGGGTGAGCAGTTCTTC	CASGLVARGRGEQFF
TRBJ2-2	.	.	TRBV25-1	TGTGCCAGCCATGACGGTACGGACGGGGAGCTGTTTTTT	CASHDGTDGELFF
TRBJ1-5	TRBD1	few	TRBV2	TGTGCCAGCAGGGGGGGACAGGGAGGTCAGCCCCAGCATTTT	CASRGGQGGQPQHF
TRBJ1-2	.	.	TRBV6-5	TGTGCCAGCAGGGGAGGCGGGCAGCATGGCTACACCTTC	CASRGGGQHGYTF
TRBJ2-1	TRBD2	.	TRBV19	TGTGCCAGTAGTGCCGGGGGGTACAATGAGCAGTTCTTC	CASSAGGYNEQFF
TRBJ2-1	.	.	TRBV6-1	TGTGCCAGCAGTGGAATTGCGGGGACTGAGCAGTTCTTC	CASSGIAGTEQFF
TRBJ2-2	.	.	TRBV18	TGTGCCAGCTCACCTCTCTCAGTGGCAGGGGTCGCCGGGGAGCTGTTTTTT	CASSPLSVAGVAGELFF
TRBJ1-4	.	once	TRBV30	TGTGCCTGGAGGGTCGACTGGCTTGCAACTAATGAAAAACTGTTTTTT	CAWRVDWLATNEKLFF
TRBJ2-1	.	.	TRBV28	TGTGCCAGCAGTTTGGGCGGGGCCGTGGACAATGAGCAGTTCTTC	CASSLGGAVDNEQFF
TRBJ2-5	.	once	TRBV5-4	TGTGCCAGCAGCCCCCGTCCACAGCAAGAGACCCAGTACTTC	CASSPRPQQETQYF